Included here is one T cell receptor beta chain sequence, with context. The antigen is undetermined. Focal radiation was given together with CTLA-4 blockade (ipilimumab) to patients with chemo-refractory metastatic non-small-cell lung cancer. Measured with immunoSEQ multiplex PCR; TCRdb has only the in-frame clones, and not every one. The sample lists about 62,000 clones; 76% were seen once. The source of the sample is a study of radiotherapy plus CTLA-4 blockade in lung cancer. The study, taken as a whole, reports: Dynamics of early blood T cell clones, together with interferon-beta, were reportedly the best predictors of response. An expansion of tumor-derived TCR clones occurred in blood after radiotherapy plus ipilimumab.

Per germline, CDR1 GTSNPN and CDR2 SVGIG (reference sequence). This CDR3 region has 12 residues. The V end lost 4 bases, the J end lost 9 bases, and 13 bases lay between the germline ends. The chain links TRBV30 to TRBJ2-1; maybe TRBD2 (5 bases). The sequence was obtained from a human donor with non-small cell lung cancer who had a complete response to radiotherapy plus ipilimumab. This sample comprised peripheral blood, obtained from a patient treated with radiotherapy plus ipilimumab. The CDR3 coding sequence is TGTGCCTGGAATGGAGGTTGGGGTGAGCAGTTCTTC. Its translation: CAWNGGWGEQFF.